This T cell receptor (beta chain) was recovered during a study of blood T cell repertoires in COVID-19. Here immunoSEQ multiplex PCR was the method, and the copy in TCRdb shows in-frame clones only, minus some. The sample holds about 40,000 clones, 70% to 90% seen once. Germline V lookup: CDR1 LGHNA, CDR2 YNFKEQ. The V end was cut by 0 bases, the J end by 7 bases, with 17 bases between. The CDR3 sequence is 16 residues long. This receptor was identified in a human donor in a cohort sampled during active COVID-19. V and J are TRBV4-2 and TRBJ2-3; D possibly corresponds to TRBD2 (6 bases). The specimen was peripheral blood. Here the CDR3 DNA reads TGTGCCAGCAGCCAAGAGGGAGGAGTCGGGTCGAATACGCAGTATTTT. It is translated as CASSQEGGVGSNTQYF.